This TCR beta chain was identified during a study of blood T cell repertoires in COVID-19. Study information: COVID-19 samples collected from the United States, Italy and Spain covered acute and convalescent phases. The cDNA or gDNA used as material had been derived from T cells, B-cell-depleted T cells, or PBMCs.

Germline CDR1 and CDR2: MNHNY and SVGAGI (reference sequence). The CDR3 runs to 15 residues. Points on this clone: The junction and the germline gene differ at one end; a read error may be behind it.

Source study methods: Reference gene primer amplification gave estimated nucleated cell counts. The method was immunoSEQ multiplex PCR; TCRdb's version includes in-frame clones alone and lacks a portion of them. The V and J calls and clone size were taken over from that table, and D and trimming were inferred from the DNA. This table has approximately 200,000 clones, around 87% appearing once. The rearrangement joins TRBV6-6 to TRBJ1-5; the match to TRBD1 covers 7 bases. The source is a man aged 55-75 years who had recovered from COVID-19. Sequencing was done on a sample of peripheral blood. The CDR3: CASSNSGTGNQPQHF. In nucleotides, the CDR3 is TGTGCCAGCAGTAACTCCGGGACAGGCAATCAGCCCCAGCATTTT.